This T cell receptor beta chain is from a study of cytomegalovirus exposure and HLA in healthy donors. 60 Vbeta and 13 Jbeta primers were used in PCR. Using immunoSEQ multiplex PCR, the repertoire was profiled, and TCRdb retains in-frame clones only, with some absent. The data contain under 200,000 clones, around 80% of them singletons. Study-wide results and caveats: In the analysis, some V segments, TRBV6-2 and TRBV6-3 included, were excluded as indistinguishable. There were 150 or so TCR beta chains listed as cytomegalovirus-associated. Analysis performed later found around 15,000 TCR beta sequences associated with HLA alleles at 0.05 false discovery rate.

Comments on this clone: Its specificity is unknown.

V was cut by 0 bases and J by 9 bases, with 6 bases left in between. The CDR3 is made up of 12 amino acids. Germline loops: CDR1 SNHLY, CDR2 FYNNEI. Specimen: PBMCs. The chain combines TRBV2 with TRBJ2-1; tentatively, D is TRBD2 (6 bases). The clonotype comes from a male donor in good health and CMV-seropositive. The CDR3 sequence: CASSEARGEQFF. DNA of the CDR3: TGTGCCAGCAGTGAAGCGCGGGGTGAGCAGTTCTTC.